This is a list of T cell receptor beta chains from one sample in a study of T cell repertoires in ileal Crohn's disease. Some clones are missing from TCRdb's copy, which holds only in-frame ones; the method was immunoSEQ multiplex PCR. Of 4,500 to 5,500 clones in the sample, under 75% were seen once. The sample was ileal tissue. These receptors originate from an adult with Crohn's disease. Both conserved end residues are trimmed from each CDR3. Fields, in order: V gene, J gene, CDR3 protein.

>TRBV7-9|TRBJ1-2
ASSLAERTEYGYT
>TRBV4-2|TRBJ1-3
ASSQGESSGNTIY
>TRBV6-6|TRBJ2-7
ASSYGNRVGEQY
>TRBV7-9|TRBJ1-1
ASSLGQTNTEAF
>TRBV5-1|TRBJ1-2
ASTGTQGSGYT
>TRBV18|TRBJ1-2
ASSPNSGKTSYGYT
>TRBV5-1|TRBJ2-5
ASSPTGASKETQY
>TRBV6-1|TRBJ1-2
ASSVEQGYGYT
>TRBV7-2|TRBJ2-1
ASSSGTSGRDEQF
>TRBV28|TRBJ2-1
ASSPSAASDLVAVTGEQF
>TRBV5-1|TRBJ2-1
ASSDDGTMGNEQF
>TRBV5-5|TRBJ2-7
ASSLDHFYEQY
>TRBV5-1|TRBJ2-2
ASSLNRENTGELF
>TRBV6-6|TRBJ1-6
ASSNRASDSPLH
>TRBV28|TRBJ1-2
ASRGQFGYT
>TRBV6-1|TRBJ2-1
ASRRVGPNNEQF
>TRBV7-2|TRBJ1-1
ASSLEGPWTEAF